The 31 T cell receptor beta chains in this list originate from one sample, sequenced in a study of T-cell reconstitution after alpha-beta-depleted transplantation in children. Construction of the TCRbeta library involved unique molecular identifiers. In TCRdb, the PCR reads were re-called with MiXCR into one record per CDR3 protein. Among 350,000 to 400,000 distinct CDR3 sequences listed, about an eighth were seen once. The material sequenced was PBMCs, taken from the stem cell graft. The source of these receptors is a human donor who donated a stem cell graft to a child with Fanconi anemia.

This chain connects TRBV5-6 to TRBJ1-2, with TRBD1 identical over 8 bases. V dropped 4 bases and J dropped 3; count of bases not matched to a gene: 8. The length of the CDR3 is 15 residues. The germline V gene encodes CDR1 SGHDT and CDR2 YYEEEE. In DNA, the CDR3 is TGTGCCAGCAGCGAGCGACCGACAGGGGACTATGGCTACACCTTC. Encoded protein: CASSERPTGDYGYTF.

The CDR3 DNA is TGCAGCGTTACCGGACAGGGCTACAATGAGCAGTTCTTC. It translates to CSVTGQGYNEQFF. The chain carries TRBV29-1 and TRBJ2-1; 8 bases line up with TRBD1. Germline CDR1 SQVTM, CDR2 ANQGSEA. V lost 5 bases and J lost 3; bases outside the gene matches: 3. This CDR3 comprises 13 residues.

The chain joins TRBV3-1 to TRBJ2-1, with 8 bases lining up with TRBD2. The ends lost 4 bases at V and 0 bases at J; junction bases unmatched: 2. The germline gives CDR1 LGHDT, CDR2 YNNKEL (reference sequence). The CDR3 consists of 15 residues. In DNA, the CDR3 is TGTGCCAGCAGCCGTAGCGGGGCCTCCTACAATGAGCAGTTCTTC. Protein: CASSRSGASYNEQFF.

This clonotype was seen repeatedly, ten times or more. This chain connects TRBV4-3 to TRBJ2-2; D remains ambiguous. The germline gives CDR1 LGHNA, CDR2 YSLEER. V was clipped by 0 bases and J by 0 bases, with 11 bases between them. CDR3 length: 17 residues. The CDR3 nucleotides read TGCGCCAGCAGCCAAGAAACGGCTCCCCCGAACACCGGGGAGCTGTTTTTT. This codes for CASSQETAPPNTGELFF.

This clonotype has ten or more counts. The V and J genes are TRBV5-6 and TRBJ2-3, with D unclear. Germline lookup yields CDR1 SGHDT and CDR2 YYEEEE. V was clipped by 0 bases and J by 5 bases, with 13 bases between them. The CDR3 consists of 15 residues. CDR3 residues: CASSLVAGPGDTQYF. DNA for the CDR3: TGTGCCAGCAGCTTGGTGGCAGGCCCAGGAGATACGCAGTATTTT.

This clonotype showed up many times. The gene calls are TRBV7-6 and TRBJ2-5; D call uncertain. The CDR3 is 12 residues long. V was pared by 4 bases and J by 7 bases, with 10 bases between. From germline, CDR1 is SGHVS and CDR2 FNYEAQ. The CDR3 region has the DNA TGTGCCAGCAGCTACGATTATGGGACCCAGTACTTC. This translates into CASSYDYGTQYF.

This clonotype came up a few times. The CDR3 DNA follows: TGCGCCAGCACCTCTCGCTCCTACGAGCAGTACTTC. The encoded protein is CASTSRSYEQYF. This chain uses TRBV10-2 with TRBJ2-7; D unresolved. The germline V gene encodes CDR1 WSHSY and CDR2 SAAADI. V gave up 7 bases and J gave up 0 bases, with 7 bases separating them. The CDR3 runs 12 residues.

This rearrangement joins TRBV6-2 or TRBV6-3 to TRBJ1-1; TRBD1 might be the D (6 bases). Germline CDR1 reads MNHEY; CDR2 reads SVGEGT. This CDR3 comprises 15 residues. Trimming took 10 bases from V and 1 from J, leaving 19 bases between them. This chain's CDR3 is CATISKGGQNTEAFF. As DNA, the CDR3 is TGTGCCACCATCTCCAAGGGGGGACAGAACACTGAAGCTTTCTTT.

This clonotype was detected a few times. The chain has TRBV20-1 and TRBJ2-1; the D call may be TRBD1 or TRBD2 (5 bases each). The germline gives CDR1 DFQATT, CDR2 SNEGSKA (reference sequence). The germline V and J ends were trimmed by 6 bases and 3 bases, with 18 bases remaining between them. This CDR3 is 15 amino acids long. The CDR3 DNA is TGCAGTGCCCAACTGGGACCCCTGGGCTACAATGAGCAGTTCTTC. Its translation: CSAQLGPLGYNEQFF.

The chain carries TRBV3-1 and TRBJ1-2, with D hard to call. This CDR3 has 12 residues. V lost 0 bases and J 6 bases, leaving 5 bases between the germline ends. Per the germline V gene, CDR1 is LGHDT and CDR2 is YNNKEL (reference sequence). CDR3 nucleotide sequence: TGTGCCAGCAGCCAAGACAGAAATGGCTACACCTTC. It translates to CASSQDRNGYTF.

The V gene is TRBV3-1, the J gene TRBJ2-6; 10 bases align to TRBD1. Trimming cost V 4 bases and J 2 bases; bases outside gene matches: 5. CDR3 length: 17 amino acids. Germline V gene data show CDR1 as LGHDT and CDR2 as YNNKEL (reference sequence). The CDR3 DNA sequence: TGTGCCAGCAGCCCGAGGGACAGGGGAACTGGGGCCAACGTCCTGACTTTC. It is translated as CASSPRDRGTGANVLTF.

This clonotype was recorded a few times. This chain connects TRBV5-1 to TRBJ2-5, with D uncertain. The V and J ends lost 6 bases and 4 bases respectively, with 13 bases between them. Germline V gene sequence: CDR1 SGHRS, CDR2 YFSETQ. The length of the CDR3 is 13 residues. The CDR3 sequence is CASTLRWGETQYF. The CDR3 DNA reads TGCGCCAGCACCCTCCGTTGGGGAGAGACCCAGTACTTC.

V usage is TRBV18 and J usage is TRBJ2-2, with 7 nucleotides matching TRBD1. This CDR3 has 16 amino acids. V trimming: 3 bases; J trimming: 7 bases; junction bases outside the gene matches: 11. Germline CDR1 KGHSH, CDR2 LQKENI. In nucleotides, the CDR3 is TGTGCCAGCTCACCGGAACCGACAGGGTCGGGCGGGGAGCTGTTTTTT. Residues: CASSPEPTGSGGELFF.

This clonotype has only a few counts. The V gene is TRBV29-1, the J gene TRBJ1-1, with a possible D match to TRBD1 (6 bases). Trimming shortened V by 0 bases and J by 3 bases, and 11 bases separated the two germline ends. CDR1 SQVTM and CDR2 ANQGSEA come from the germline V gene. CDR3 length equals 14 residues. The CDR3 sequence is CSVEDADRYTEAFF. As DNA, the CDR3 is TGCAGCGTTGAAGACGCGGACAGATACACTGAAGCTTTCTTT.

This clonotype was recorded many times. The chain combines TRBV12-3 or TRBV12-4 with TRBJ2-2; D gene uncertain. The V and J ends lost 6 bases and 1 base respectively, with 9 bases between them. CDR3 length equals 14 residues. CDR3 amino acids: CASSSGWNTGELFF. CDR3 bases: TGTGCCAGCAGCTCCGGGTGGAACACCGGGGAGCTGTTTTTT.

The chain joins TRBV7-2 to TRBJ2-3; 9 positions match TRBD2. Trimming at V came to 0 bases and at J to 5 bases, leaving 9 bases not matched to a gene. CDR1 is SGHTA, CDR2 FQGNSA, per germline. The CDR3 consists of 17 residues. The CDR3 region is CASSLAWGSGGVDTQYF. The CDR3 DNA sequence: TGTGCCAGCAGCTTAGCCTGGGGTAGCGGGGGTGTAGATACGCAGTATTTT.

V is TRBV10-3 and J is TRBJ1-2; D gene uncertain. Germline CDR1 and CDR2: ENHRY and SYGVKD. Deletions cut 0 bases from V and 8 bases from J, with 13 bases between. The CDR3 length is 14 residues. The CDR3, as DNA: TGTGCCATCAGTGAGTCCGTCGCGGTTTACGGCTACACCTTC. This codes for CAISESVAVYGYTF.

Only a few counts were recorded for this clonotype. The chain recombines TRBV20-1 with TRBJ2-3, with D possibly TRBD1 on 6 matching bases. Trimming shortened V by 5 bases and J by 8 bases, and 17 bases separated the two germline ends. Germline V gene data show CDR1 as DFQATT and CDR2 as SNEGSKA (reference sequence). CDR3 length: 13 amino acids. CDR3: CSAQKPGESTQYF. CDR3 nucleotides: TGCAGTGCTCAAAAGCCAGGGGAGTCTACGCAGTATTTT.

This clonotype was counted many times. The chain links TRBV5-1 to TRBJ2-5; D is unresolved. This CDR3 spans 15 amino acids. Deletions cut 4 bases from V and 4 bases from J, with 17 bases between. CDR1 is SGHRS and CDR2 is YFSETQ in the germline V gene. CDR3 sequence reads: CASSMNAGQRETQYF. The CDR3 DNA is TGCGCCAGCAGCATGAACGCAGGCCAGAGAGAGACCCAGTACTTC.

The genes are TRBV20-1 and TRBJ1-5; perhaps TRBD1 as D (6 bases). The CDR3 extends over 14 amino acids. CDR1 DFQATT and CDR2 SNEGSKA come from the germline V gene (reference sequence). Trimming removed 5 bases at V and 4 bases at J, with 15 bases between. The CDR3 nucleotides are TGCAGTGCTGGCTGGACAGTCGATAATCAGCCCCAGCATTTT. Its translation: CSAGWTVDNQPQHF.

This clonotype has more than one count but fewer than ten. The chain couples TRBV3-1 to TRBJ1-2; D uncertain. This CDR3 is 14 amino acids long. CDR1 is LGHDT, CDR2 YNNKEL, per germline (reference sequence). The germline V and J ends were trimmed by 4 bases and 10 bases, with 19 bases remaining between them. The CDR3 loop reads CASSPTRSESVYTF. Here the CDR3 DNA reads TGTGCCAGCAGCCCGACACGGTCTGAATCTGTCTACACCTTC.

This clonotype was observed a handful of times. The rearrangement links TRBV3-1 to TRBJ1-1; unclear D gene. The CDR3 runs 14 residues. V lost 0 bases, J lost 4 bases, and 9 bases lay in between. Germline CDR1 reads LGHDT; CDR2 reads YNNKEL (reference sequence). Written as DNA, the CDR3 is TGTGCCAGCAGCCAAGATTTCGAGTTCACTGAAGCTTTCTTT. This encodes CASSQDFEFTEAFF.

In this sample, this clonotype turned up many times. J is TRBJ1-2 and V is TRBV11-2; 7 nucleotides align to TRBD1. CDR1 and CDR2 from the germline V gene are SGHAT and FQNNGV. V lost 4 bases, J lost 8 bases, and 7 bases stayed unmatched. The CDR3 spans 13 residues. CDR3 nucleotide sequence: TGTGCCAGCAGCTCCAGGGGGGGTTTCGGCTACACCTTC. Its translation is CASSSRGGFGYTF.

This clonotype was observed a few times. The chain carries TRBV3-1 and TRBJ1-1, with D uncertain. CDR1 and CDR2 from the germline V gene are LGHDT and YNNKEL (reference sequence). Trimming took off 3 bases at V and 2 bases at J, with 7 bases between the two ends. This CDR3 is 13 amino acids long. This CDR3 is CASSHRFNTEAFF. In DNA, the CDR3 is TGTGCCAGCAGCCACAGGTTTAACACTGAAGCTTTCTTT.

This clonotype was counted a few times. The CDR3 sequence: CASSQLWGGRSSYNEQFF. The CDR3 nucleotides are TGTGCCAGCAGCCAACTTTGGGGGGGCCGGAGCTCCTACAATGAGCAGTTCTTC. The rearrangement uses TRBV4-2 and TRBJ2-1, with D possibly matching TRBD2 (7 bases). Between the trimmed V and J ends, which lost 2 bases and 0 bases, there was a span of 17 bases. Per the germline V gene, CDR1 is LGHNA and CDR2 is YNFKEQ. This CDR3 region has 18 residues.

This clonotype was seen more than once but under ten times. The rearrangement uses TRBV6-5 and TRBJ2-3; TRBD2 matches at 9 bases. Germline CDR1 and CDR2: MNHEY and SVGAGI. This CDR3 spans 19 amino acids. Germline trimming cut 2 bases from V and 2 bases from J; bases unmatched to any gene: 14. CDR3 sequence reads: CASSYQPNLLAGNTDTQYF. The DNA of the CDR3 is TGTGCCAGCAGTTACCAACCGAACCTCCTAGCGGGGAACACAGATACGCAGTATTTT.

For this clonotype: The junction does not match germline at one end; this may be a read error. The chain has TRBV5-1 and TRBJ1-2; D call uncertain. The germline gives CDR1 SGHRS, CDR2 YFSETQ. The CDR3 totals 14 residues. This CDR3 reads CASSLGTARYGDTF. CDR3 coding DNA: TGCGCCAGCAGCTTGGGAACCGCCAGGTATGGCGACACCTTC. The whole variable domain, filled in from reference TRBV5-1 and TRBJ1-2, reads KAGVTQTPRYLIKTRGQQVTLSCSPISGHRSVSWYQQTPGQGLQFLFEYFSETQRNKGNFPGRFSGRQFSNSRSEMNVSTLELGDSALYLCASSLGTARYGDTFGSGTRLTVV.

The chain joins TRBV5-6 to TRBJ1-1, with TRBD1 identical over 8 bases. CDR1 and CDR2 (germline): SGHDT, YYEEEE. V lost 6 bases, J lost 7 bases, and 5 bases stayed unmatched. The CDR3 length is 12 residues. Here the CDR3 DNA reads TGTGCCAGCACCATGACAGGGGTTGAAGCTTTCTTT. Residues: CASTMTGVEAFF.

The table lists this clonotype with a few counts. The rearrangement uses TRBV9 and TRBJ2-1, with D possibly called TRBD1 or TRBD2 (5 bases each). This CDR3 contains 15 residues. CDR1 SGDLS and CDR2 YYNGEE come from the germline V gene. The ends were cut back, 0 bases at V and 8 bases at J, with 15 bases in the middle. The CDR3 spells CASSVGPALGDEQFF. The CDR3 DNA reads as TGTGCCAGCAGCGTAGGTCCAGCCCTGGGGGATGAGCAGTTCTTC.

This clonotype has a handful of counts. The rearrangement uses TRBV6-1 and TRBJ1-1, with TRBD1 identical over 8 bases. Germline V gene data show CDR1 as MNHNS and CDR2 as SASEGT. Trimming cost V 4 bases and J 3 bases; bases outside gene matches: 13. The CDR3 consists of 17 residues. The CDR3 spells CASSALPGGVTYTEAFF. In nucleotides, the CDR3 is TGTGCCAGCAGTGCTCTTCCAGGGGGCGTCACTTACACTGAAGCTTTCTTT.

This clonotype has at least ten counts. The rearrangement joins TRBV11-3 to TRBJ2-1; 12 nucleotides line up with TRBD1. The CDR3 has 14 residues. Per the germline V gene, CDR1 is SGHNT and CDR2 is YENEEA. V dropped 3 bases and J dropped 9; count of bases not matched to a gene: 3. The CDR3 is CASSLGTGGFEQFF. The CDR3 DNA is TGTGCCAGCAGCTTGGGGACAGGGGGCTTTGAGCAGTTCTTC.